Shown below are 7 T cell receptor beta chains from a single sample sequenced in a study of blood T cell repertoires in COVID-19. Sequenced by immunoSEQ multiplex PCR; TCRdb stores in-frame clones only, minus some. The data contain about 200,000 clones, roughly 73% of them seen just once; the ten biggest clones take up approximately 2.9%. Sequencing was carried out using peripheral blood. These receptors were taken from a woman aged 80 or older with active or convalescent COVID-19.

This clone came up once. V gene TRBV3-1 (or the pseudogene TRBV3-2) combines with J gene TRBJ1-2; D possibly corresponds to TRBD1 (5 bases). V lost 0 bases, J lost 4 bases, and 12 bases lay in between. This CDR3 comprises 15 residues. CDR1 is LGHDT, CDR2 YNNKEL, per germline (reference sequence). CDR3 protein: CASSQEAGFAYGYTF. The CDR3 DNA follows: TGTGCCAGCAGCCAAGAGGCAGGGTTTGCCTATGGCTACACCTTC.

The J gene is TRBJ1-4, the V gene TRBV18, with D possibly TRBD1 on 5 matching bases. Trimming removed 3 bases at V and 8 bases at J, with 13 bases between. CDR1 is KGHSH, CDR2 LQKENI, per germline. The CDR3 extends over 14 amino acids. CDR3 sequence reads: CASSPGTGGEKLFF. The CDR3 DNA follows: TGTGCCAGCTCACCGGGGACTGGGGGAGAAAAACTGTTTTTT.

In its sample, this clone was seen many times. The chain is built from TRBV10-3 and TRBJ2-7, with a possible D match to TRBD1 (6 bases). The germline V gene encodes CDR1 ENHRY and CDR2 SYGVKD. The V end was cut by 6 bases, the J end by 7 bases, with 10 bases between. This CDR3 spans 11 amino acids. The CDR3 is CAISLDREQYF. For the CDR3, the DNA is TGTGCCATCAGCCTAGACAGGGAGCAGTACTTC.

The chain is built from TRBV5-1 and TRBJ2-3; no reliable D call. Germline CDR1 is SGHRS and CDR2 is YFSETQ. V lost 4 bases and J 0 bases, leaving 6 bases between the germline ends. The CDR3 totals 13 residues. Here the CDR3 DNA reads TGCGCCAGCAGCGTCCCTAGCACAGATACGCAGTATTTT. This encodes CASSVPSTDTQYF.

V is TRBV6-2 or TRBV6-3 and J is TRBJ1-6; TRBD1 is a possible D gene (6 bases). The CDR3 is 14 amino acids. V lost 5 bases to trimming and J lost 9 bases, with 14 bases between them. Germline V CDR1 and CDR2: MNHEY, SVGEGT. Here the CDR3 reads CASSRGTKPSPLHF. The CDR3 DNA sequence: TGTGCCAGCAGTCGAGGGACAAAACCTTCACCCCTCCACTTT.

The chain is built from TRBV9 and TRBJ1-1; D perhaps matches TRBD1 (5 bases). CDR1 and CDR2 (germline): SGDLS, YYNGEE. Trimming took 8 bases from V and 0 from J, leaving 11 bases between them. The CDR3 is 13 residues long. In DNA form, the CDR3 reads TGTGCCAGTACCCAGGGCATGAACACTGAAGCTTTCTTT. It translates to CASTQGMNTEAFF.

CDR3 sequence (DNA): TGTGCCAGCACATTCTTAACAGGGAACGGCTACACCTTC. It specifies CASTFLTGNGYTF. V gene TRBV28 combines with J gene TRBJ1-2; TRBD1 might be the D (6 bases). This CDR3 has 13 residues. Germline-derived CDR1 and CDR2 are MDHEN and SYDVKM. The V gene lost 7 bases and the J gene lost 8 bases, with 17 bases spanning the gap.